This TCR beta chain was found in a study of CD8 T cells in ankylosing spondylitis. General study results and limits: Disease-linked clones reportedly showed significant enrichment in matched ankylosing spondylitis synovial fluid. The study identified a TCR beta motif of several highly homologous variants that appeared characteristic of ankylosing spondylitis blood.

The CDR3 length is 12 residues. CDR1 and CDR2 (germline): SQVTM, ANQGSEA. V lost 7 bases and J 7 bases, leaving 16 bases between the germline ends. TCR beta libraries were made by quantitative 5'-RACE with molecular barcodes. TCRdb re-called the 5' RACE reads through MiXCR, storing one row per CDR3 protein. Of approximately 250,000 distinct CDR3 sequences listed, 20% to 30% are singletons. Regarding this clonotype: The antigen is undetermined.

The chain combines TRBV29-1 with TRBJ2-5; D might be TRBD1 or TRBD2, each matching 5 bases. This clonotype originated in a male donor with ankylosing spondylitis or in good health (not recorded which). The source material was blood, either unsorted or a sorted T cell fraction (not recorded which). CDR3 nucleotides: TGCAGCGGGGGCAGGGCAGAGGGGACCCAGTACTTC. Protein sequence: CSGGRAEGTQYF.